The entry below gives a single TCR beta chain sequence along with its context. Primers: 60 Vbeta forward and 13 Jbeta reverse. Using immunoSEQ multiplex PCR, the repertoire was profiled, and TCRdb retains in-frame clones only, with some absent. The data show fewer than 200,000 clones, with about 77% seen just once and approximately 2.9% held by the top ten. The data originate from a study of cytomegalovirus exposure and HLA in healthy donors. Germline CDR1 is MDHEN and CDR2 is SYDVKM. The CDR3 loop spans 13 amino acids. Losses at the gene ends were 8 bases for V and 3 bases for J; bases not matched to a gene: 7.

The V and J genes are TRBV28 and TRBJ2-7, with 7 nucleotides matching TRBD2. The source is a woman in her thirties or forties in good health and CMV-seropositive. The specimen was PBMCs. The CDR3: CASSSGGYYEQYF. CDR3 in DNA: TGTGCCAGCTCTTCGGGGGGATACTACGAGCAGTACTTC.